This TCR beta chain was captured by sequencing in a study of patients and donors after allogeneic stem cell transplantation. TCRdb passed the RT-PCR reads through MiXCR, listing each CDR3 protein once. The repertoire has hundreds of thousands of distinct CDR3 sequences, around 15% of them found once; the top ten carry around 6.8%. This clonotype has ten or more counts. The TCR was taken from a human donor who was either an allogeneic HSCT recipient or a stem cell or donor lymphocyte infusion donor (not recorded which). It is not recorded whose cells these are; they may come from a transplant donor. The specimen was blood, either unsorted or a sorted T cell fraction (not recorded which).

The CDR3 spells CASSIQGNQPQHF. For the CDR3, the DNA is TGTGCCAGCAGCATCCAGGGAAATCAGCCCCAGCATTTT. The V gene is TRBV7-2, the J gene TRBJ1-5; a weak D match, TRBD1 (5 bases). The ends were cut back, 5 bases at V and 4 bases at J, with 9 bases in the middle. The CDR3 is 13 residues long. Germline CDR1 reads SGHTA; CDR2 reads FQGNSA.